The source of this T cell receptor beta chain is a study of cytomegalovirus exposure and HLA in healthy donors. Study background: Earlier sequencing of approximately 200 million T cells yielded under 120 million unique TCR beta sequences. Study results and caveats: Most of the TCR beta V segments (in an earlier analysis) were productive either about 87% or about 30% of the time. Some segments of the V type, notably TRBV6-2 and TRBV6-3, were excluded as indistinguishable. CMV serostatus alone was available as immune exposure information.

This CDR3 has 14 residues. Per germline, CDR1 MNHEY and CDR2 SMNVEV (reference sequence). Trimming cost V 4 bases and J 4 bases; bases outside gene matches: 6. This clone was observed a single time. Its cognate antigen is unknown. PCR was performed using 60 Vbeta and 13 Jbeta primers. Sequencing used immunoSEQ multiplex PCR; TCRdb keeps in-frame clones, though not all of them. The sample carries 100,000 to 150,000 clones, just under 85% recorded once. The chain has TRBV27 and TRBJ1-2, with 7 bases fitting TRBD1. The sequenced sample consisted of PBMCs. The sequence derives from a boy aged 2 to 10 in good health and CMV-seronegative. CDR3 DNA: TGTGCCAGCAGTTCCACCCGGGACAGCTATGGCTACACCTTC. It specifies CASSSTRDSYGYTF.